These 17 T cell receptor beta chains share one sample of origin, sequenced in a study of T cells after yellow fever vaccination. A single record per CDR3 protein comes from TCRdb applying MiXCR to the 5' RACE reads. In the table there are 100,000 to 150,000 distinct CDR3 sequences, 7.4% of which are singletons. The source material was CD4+ T cells sorted from PBMCs, sampled 10 days after the first yellow fever vaccination. The receptor source for this set is a man between 18 and 35 years old who received the YFV17D yellow fever vaccine.

There are many counts of this clonotype. J is TRBJ1-4 and V is TRBV5-1; D is unclear. Trimming took off 0 bases at V and 5 bases at J, with 8 bases between the two ends. Germline V lookup: CDR1 SGHRS, CDR2 YFSETQ. CDR3 length: 14 residues. DNA for the CDR3: TGCGCCAGCAGCTTGGGGCAGACAAATGAAAAACTGTTTTTT. This translates into CASSLGQTNEKLFF.

This clonotype was recorded at least ten times. CDR3 amino acids: CASSSGENTEAFF. CDR3 DNA: TGTGCCAGCTCATCAGGGGAGAACACTGAAGCTTTCTTT. This chain connects TRBV18 to TRBJ1-1, with D possibly matching TRBD1 (6 bases). CDR1 is KGHSH, CDR2 LQKENI, per germline. The CDR3 covers 13 residues. V lost 5 bases to trimming and J lost 1 base, with 8 bases between them. The full variable domain, rest sourced from reference TRBV18 and TRBJ1-1, is NAGVMQNPRHLVRRRGQEARLRCSPMKGHSHVYWYRQLPEEGLKFMVYLQKENIIDESGMPKERFSAEFPKEGPSILRIQQVVRGDSAAYFCASSSGENTEAFFGQGTRLTVV.

In its sample, this clonotype was seen many times. The chain has TRBV6-2 or TRBV6-3 and TRBJ2-1; TRBD2 might be the D (7 bases). V was cut by 2 bases and J by 0 bases, with 8 bases left in between. CDR1 MNHEY and CDR2 SVGEGT come from the germline V gene. The CDR3 contains 15 residues. Here the CDR3 reads CASSYGGASYNEQFF. The CDR3 DNA reads TGTGCCAGCAGTTACGGGGGGGCCTCCTACAATGAGCAGTTCTTC.

The sample holds a few counts of this clonotype. The chain carries TRBV9 and TRBJ2-5; 8 bases align to TRBD1. The CDR3 loop spans 19 amino acids. Germline CDR1 and CDR2: SGDLS and YYNGEE. J was trimmed by 0 bases and V by 0 bases; bases with no gene match: 13. The CDR3: CASSVAVGGDRGYQETQYF. The CDR3 DNA follows: TGTGCCAGCAGCGTAGCGGTAGGCGGAGACAGGGGTTACCAAGAGACCCAGTACTTC.

This clonotype was seen many times. The chain uses TRBV19 and TRBJ2-2, with D possibly being TRBD1 (6 bases). The CDR3 sequence is 15 residues long. Trimming took 7 bases from V and 9 from J, leaving 21 bases between them. The germline V gene has CDR1 LNHDA and CDR2 SQIVND (reference sequence). The CDR3 bases are TGTGCCAGTAAAAAGGCCCGGGACACTCCACGGGAGCTGTTTTTT. It specifies CASKKARDTPRELFF.

The sample holds many counts of this clonotype. This chain connects TRBV6-5 to TRBJ1-1; D is uncertain. The CDR3 is made up of 11 amino acids. Looked up from germline, CDR1 is MNHEY and CDR2 is SVGAGI. V was shortened by 8 bases and J by 1 base, with 5 bases between the two germline ends. The CDR3 region is CASGTNTEAFF. CDR3 DNA sequence: TGTGCCAGCGGCACGAACACTGAAGCTTTCTTT.

This clonotype was detected ten times or more. The chain combines TRBV10-3 with TRBJ1-2, with a tentative D call TRBD1 (6 bases). CDR1 is ENHRY, CDR2 SYGVKD, per germline. The CDR3 loop spans 12 amino acids. With 7 bases removed from V and 7 bases from J, the gap between germline ends came to 13 bases. The CDR3 DNA reads TGTGCCATCACCAGGGGTGATAGTGGCTACACCTTC. It encodes CAITRGDSGYTF.

The CDR3 DNA sequence: TGTGCCAGCAGCTTAGAGGAGGGATACGAGCAGTACTTC. Translation gives CASSLEEGYEQYF. The rearrangement links TRBV7-6 to TRBJ2-7, with D perhaps matching TRBD2 (6 bases). This CDR3 is 13 amino acids long. CDR1 is SGHVS and CDR2 is FNYEAQ in the germline V gene. V was pared by 1 base and J by 4 bases, with 8 bases between.

This clonotype occurred many times. This chain uses TRBV24-1 with TRBJ2-5; 7 bases align to TRBD2. J gave up 3 bases and V 5 bases, and 5 bases lay outside the gene matches. This CDR3 is 14 amino acids long. Germline values: CDR1 KGHDR, CDR2 SFDVKD. In DNA, the CDR3 is TGTGCCACCAGTGCCTCGGGAGGAGAAGAGACCCAGTACTTC. It encodes CATSASGGEETQYF.

This clonotype has a count of ten or more. The rearrangement uses TRBV4-3 and TRBJ2-1; D gene unclear. V was clipped by 4 bases and J by 10 bases, with 23 bases between them. CDR3 length: 16 amino acids. CDR1 and CDR2 from the germline V gene are LGHNA and YSLEER. The CDR3 DNA follows: TGCGCCAGCAGCCGAGGAATGCGACCCGGTGTGGAGGAGCAGTTCTTC. Its protein product is CASSRGMRPGVEEQFF.

The rearrangement links TRBV6-2 or TRBV6-3 to TRBJ2-1, with D maybe TRBD1 (5 bases). CDR1 MNHEY and CDR2 SVGEGT come from the germline V gene. V was shortened by 7 bases and J by 7 bases, with 14 bases between the two germline ends. This CDR3 has 13 amino acids. The CDR3 protein is CASNQGIRNEQFF. The CDR3 DNA reads as TGTGCCAGCAACCAGGGTATACGGAATGAGCAGTTCTTC.

A few counts support this clonotype. The chain joins TRBV20-1 to TRBJ2-1; perhaps D is TRBD1 or TRBD2 (5 bases each). The germline V gene has CDR1 DFQATT and CDR2 SNEGSKA (reference sequence). Deletions cut 5 bases from V and 7 bases from J, with 12 bases between. CDR3 length: 12 amino acids. The DNA of the CDR3 is TGCAGTGCTGGGACCTACTTGAATGAGCAGTTCTTC. Translating gives CSAGTYLNEQFF.

The table lists this clonotype with many counts. The chain uses TRBV12-3 or TRBV12-4 and TRBJ2-7; the match to TRBD2 covers 8 bases. The CDR3 is 14 residues long. Losses at the gene ends were 3 bases for V and 2 bases for J; bases not matched to a gene: 3. The CDR3: CASSFAGGAYEQYF. Here the CDR3 DNA reads TGTGCCAGCAGTTTCGCGGGGGGCGCCTACGAGCAGTACTTC.

At least ten counts were recorded for this clonotype. The V gene is TRBV6-6, the J gene TRBJ2-3, with a possible D match to TRBD1 (6 bases). This CDR3 contains 12 residues. Trimming shortened V by 8 bases and J by 1 base, and 7 bases separated the two germline ends. Per germline, CDR1 MNHNY and CDR2 SVGAGI (reference sequence). The CDR3 sequence: CASSGGTDTQYF. The CDR3 DNA is TGTGCCAGCTCAGGGGGCACAGATACGCAGTATTTT.

This chain joins TRBV19 and TRBJ1-2; 12 bases are shared with TRBD1. The CDR3 contains 15 residues. The ends lost 6 bases at V and 7 bases at J; junction bases unmatched: 9. Germline CDR1 reads LNHDA; CDR2 reads SQIVND (reference sequence). CDR3 loop: CASSAAGTGGGGYTF. The CDR3 bases are TGTGCCAGTAGCGCCGCCGGGACAGGGGGCGGTGGCTACACCTTC.

This clonotype was counted at least ten times. This chain joins TRBV3-1 and TRBJ1-2; D call uncertain. Trimming removed 1 base from V and 4 bases from J, with 13 bases in between. The V gene's germline CDR1 is LGHDT and CDR2 YNNKEL (reference sequence). The CDR3 is made up of 15 amino acids. CDR3 coding DNA: TGTGCCAGCAGCCAAGGGAGAGCTAAGCCCTATGGCTACACCTTC. This gives the protein CASSQGRAKPYGYTF.

This clonotype has ten or more counts. This sequence joins TRBV6-5 and TRBJ1-1; D uncertain. Germline V gene lookup returns CDR1 MNHEY and CDR2 SVGAGI. Between the trimmed V and J ends, which lost 5 bases and 5 bases, there was a span of 21 bases. This CDR3 comprises 16 residues. The CDR3 spells CASSPTFRERRTEAFF. The CDR3 coding sequence is TGTGCCAGCAGTCCGACCTTCCGGGAGAGAAGGACTGAAGCTTTCTTT.